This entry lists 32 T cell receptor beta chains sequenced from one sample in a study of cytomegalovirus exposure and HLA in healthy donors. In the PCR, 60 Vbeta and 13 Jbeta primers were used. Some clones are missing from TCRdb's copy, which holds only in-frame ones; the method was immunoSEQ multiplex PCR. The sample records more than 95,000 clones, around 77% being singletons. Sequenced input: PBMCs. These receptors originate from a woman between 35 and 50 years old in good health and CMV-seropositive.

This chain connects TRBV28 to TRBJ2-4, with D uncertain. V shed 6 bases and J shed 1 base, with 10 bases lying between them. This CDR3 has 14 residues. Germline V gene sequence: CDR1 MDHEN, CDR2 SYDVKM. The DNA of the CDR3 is TGTGCCAGCAGGTCACTGCTGGCCAAAAACATTCAGTACTTC. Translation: CASRSLLAKNIQYF.

The CDR3 loop reads CASRPQMRNTEAFF. The CDR3 DNA is TGTGCCAGTAGACCACAGATGAGGAACACTGAAGCTTTCTTT. This chain connects TRBV19 to TRBJ1-1; no firm D call. V lost 6 bases and J 1 base, leaving 12 bases between the germline ends. The CDR3 length is 14 residues. Germline CDR1 is LNHDA and CDR2 is SQIVND (reference sequence).

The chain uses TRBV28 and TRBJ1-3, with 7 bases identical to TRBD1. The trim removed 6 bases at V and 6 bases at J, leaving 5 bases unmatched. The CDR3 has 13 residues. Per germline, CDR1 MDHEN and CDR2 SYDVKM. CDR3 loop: CASRVGQENTIYF. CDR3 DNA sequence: TGTGCCAGCAGGGTCGGACAGGAAAACACCATATATTTT.

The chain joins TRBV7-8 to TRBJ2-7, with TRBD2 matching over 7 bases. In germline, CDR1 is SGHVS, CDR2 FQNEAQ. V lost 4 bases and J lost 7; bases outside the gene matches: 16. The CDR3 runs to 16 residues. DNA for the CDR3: TGTGCCAGCAGCTCTAGAGGACTAGTCAGGAGTGGGGAGCAGTACTTC. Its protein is CASSSRGLVRSGEQYF.

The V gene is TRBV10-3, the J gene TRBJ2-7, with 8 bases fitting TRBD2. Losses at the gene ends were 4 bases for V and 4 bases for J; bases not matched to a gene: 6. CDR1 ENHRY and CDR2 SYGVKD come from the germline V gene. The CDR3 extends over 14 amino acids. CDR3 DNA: TGTGCCATCAGTGTCGGGAGGGCCCGTTACGAGCAGTACTTC. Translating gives CAISVGRARYEQYF.

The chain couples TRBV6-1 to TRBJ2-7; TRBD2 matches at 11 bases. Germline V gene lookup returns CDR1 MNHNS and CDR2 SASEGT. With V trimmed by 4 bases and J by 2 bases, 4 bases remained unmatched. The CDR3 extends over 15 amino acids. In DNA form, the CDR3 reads TGTGCCAGCAGTGCGTCGACTAGCGGGACCTACGAGCAGTACTTC. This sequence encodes CASSASTSGTYEQYF.

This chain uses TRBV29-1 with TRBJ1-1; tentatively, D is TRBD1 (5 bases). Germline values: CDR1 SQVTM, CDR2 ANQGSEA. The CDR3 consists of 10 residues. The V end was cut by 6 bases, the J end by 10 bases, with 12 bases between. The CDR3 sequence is CSVTTERAFF. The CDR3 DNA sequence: TGCAGCGTCACGACAGAGAGAGCTTTCTTT.

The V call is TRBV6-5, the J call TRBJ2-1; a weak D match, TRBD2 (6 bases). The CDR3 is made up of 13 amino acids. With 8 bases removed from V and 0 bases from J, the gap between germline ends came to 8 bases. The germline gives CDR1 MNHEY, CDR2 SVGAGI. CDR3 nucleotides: TGTGCCAGCGGGGGGAGCTCCTACAATGAGCAGTTCTTC. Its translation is CASGGSSYNEQFF.

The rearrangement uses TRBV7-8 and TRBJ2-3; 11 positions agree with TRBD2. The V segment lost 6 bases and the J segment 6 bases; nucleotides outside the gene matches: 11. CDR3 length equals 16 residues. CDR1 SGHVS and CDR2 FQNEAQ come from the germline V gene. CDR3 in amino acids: CASSKLAGALVDTQYF. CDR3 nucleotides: TGTGCCAGCAGTAAACTAGCGGGAGCGCTTGTTGATACGCAGTATTTT.

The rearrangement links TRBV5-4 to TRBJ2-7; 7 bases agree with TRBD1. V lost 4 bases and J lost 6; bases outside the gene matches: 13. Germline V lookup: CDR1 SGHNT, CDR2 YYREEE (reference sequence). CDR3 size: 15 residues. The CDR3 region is CASSIPTGARAEQYF. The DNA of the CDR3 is TGTGCCAGCAGCATACCTACAGGGGCGAGGGCCGAGCAGTACTTC. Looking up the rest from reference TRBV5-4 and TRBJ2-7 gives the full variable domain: ETGVTQSPTHLIKTRGQQVTLRCSSQSGHNTVSWYQQALGQGPQFIFQYYREEENGRGNFPPRFSGLQFPNYSSELNVNALELDDSALYLCASSIPTGARAEQYFGPGTRLTVT.

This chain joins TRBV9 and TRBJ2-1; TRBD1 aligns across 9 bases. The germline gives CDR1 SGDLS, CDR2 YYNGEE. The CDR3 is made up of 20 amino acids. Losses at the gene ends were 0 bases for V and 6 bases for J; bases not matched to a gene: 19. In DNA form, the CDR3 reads TGTGCCAGCAGCGTAGGGCCCTGGACGGGACAGGGTCTTGGTCTCAATGAGCAGTTCTTC. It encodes CASSVGPWTGQGLGLNEQFF.

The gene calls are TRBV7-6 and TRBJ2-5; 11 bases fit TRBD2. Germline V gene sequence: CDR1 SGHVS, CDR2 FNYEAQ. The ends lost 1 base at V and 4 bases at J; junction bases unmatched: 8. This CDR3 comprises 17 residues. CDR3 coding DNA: TGTGCCAGCAGCTTAGGGGTAGCGGGAGGGCTCCCAGAGACCCAGTACTTC. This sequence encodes CASSLGVAGGLPETQYF. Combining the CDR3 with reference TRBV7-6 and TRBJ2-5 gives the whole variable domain GAGVSQSPRYKVTKRGQDVALRCDPISGHVSLYWYRQALGQGPEFLTYFNYEAQQDKSGLPNDRFSAERPEGSISTLTIQRTEQRDSAMYRCASSLGVAGGLPETQYFGPGTRLLVL.

CDR3 sequence reads: CASSFAIAGSTDTQYF. CDR3 DNA: TGCGCCAGCAGCTTCGCCATAGCGGGGAGCACAGATACGCAGTATTTT. The chain is built from TRBV5-1 and TRBJ2-3, with 8 bases aligning to TRBD2. J lost 0 bases, V lost 2 bases, and 5 bases had no gene match. The CDR3 covers 16 residues. Germline CDR1 and CDR2: SGHRS and YFSETQ.

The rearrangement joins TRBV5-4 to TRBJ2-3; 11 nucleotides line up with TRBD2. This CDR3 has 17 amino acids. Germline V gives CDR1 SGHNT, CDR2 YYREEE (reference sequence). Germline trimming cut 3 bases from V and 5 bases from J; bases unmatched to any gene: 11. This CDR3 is CASSSSLGTSGRDTQYF. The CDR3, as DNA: TGTGCCAGCAGCTCCAGCCTAGGGACTAGCGGTCGAGATACGCAGTATTTT.

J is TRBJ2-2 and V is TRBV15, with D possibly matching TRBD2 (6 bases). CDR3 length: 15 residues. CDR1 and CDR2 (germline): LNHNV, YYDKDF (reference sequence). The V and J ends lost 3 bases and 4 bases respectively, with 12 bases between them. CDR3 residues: CATSSRRESTGELFF. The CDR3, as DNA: TGTGCCACCAGCAGTAGACGGGAGAGCACCGGGGAGCTGTTTTTT.

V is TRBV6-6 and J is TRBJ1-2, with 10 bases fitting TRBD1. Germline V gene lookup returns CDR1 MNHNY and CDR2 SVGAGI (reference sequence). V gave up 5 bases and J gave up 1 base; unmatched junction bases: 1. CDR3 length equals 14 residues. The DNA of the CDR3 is TGTGCCAGCAGTAGGACAGGGGGTAACTATGGCTACACCTTC. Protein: CASSRTGGNYGYTF.

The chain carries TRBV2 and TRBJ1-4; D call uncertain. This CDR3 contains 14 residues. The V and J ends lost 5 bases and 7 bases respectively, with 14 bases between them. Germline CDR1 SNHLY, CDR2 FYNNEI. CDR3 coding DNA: TGTGCCAGCAGTCGTACAGTGCTACTTGAAAAACTGTTTTTT. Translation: CASSRTVLLEKLFF.

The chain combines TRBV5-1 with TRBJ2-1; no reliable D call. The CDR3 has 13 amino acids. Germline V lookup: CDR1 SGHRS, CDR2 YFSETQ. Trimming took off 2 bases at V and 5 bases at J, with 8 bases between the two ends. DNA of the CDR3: TGCGCCAGCAGCTTAACGGGTGACAATGAGCAGTTCTTC. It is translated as CASSLTGDNEQFF.

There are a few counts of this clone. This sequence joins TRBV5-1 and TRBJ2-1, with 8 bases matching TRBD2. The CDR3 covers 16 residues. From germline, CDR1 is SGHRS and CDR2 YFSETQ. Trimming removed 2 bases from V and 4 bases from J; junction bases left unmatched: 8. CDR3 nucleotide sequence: TGCGCCAGCAGCTTAAAGGTCAGCGGGGGTTACAATGAGCAGTTCTTC. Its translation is CASSLKVSGGYNEQFF.

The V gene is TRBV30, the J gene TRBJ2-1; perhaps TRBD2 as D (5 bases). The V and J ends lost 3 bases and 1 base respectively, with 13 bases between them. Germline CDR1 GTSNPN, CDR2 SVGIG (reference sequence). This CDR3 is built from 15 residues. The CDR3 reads CAWRGGSGSYNEQFF. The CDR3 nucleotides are TGTGCCTGGAGAGGTGGGAGTGGGTCCTACAATGAGCAGTTCTTC.

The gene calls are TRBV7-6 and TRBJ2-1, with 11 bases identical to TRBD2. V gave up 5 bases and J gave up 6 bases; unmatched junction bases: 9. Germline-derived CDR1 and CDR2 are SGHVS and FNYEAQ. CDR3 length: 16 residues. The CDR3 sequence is CASSPLAGGHLNEQFF. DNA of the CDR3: TGTGCCAGCAGCCCTCTAGCGGGAGGCCACCTCAATGAGCAGTTCTTC.

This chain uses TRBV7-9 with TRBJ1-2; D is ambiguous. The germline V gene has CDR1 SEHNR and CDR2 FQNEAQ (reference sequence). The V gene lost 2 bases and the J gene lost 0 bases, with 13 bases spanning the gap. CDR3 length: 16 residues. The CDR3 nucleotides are TGTGCCAGCAGCTTAAGCTTGGCACAGACTAACTATGGCTACACCTTC. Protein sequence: CASSLSLAQTNYGYTF. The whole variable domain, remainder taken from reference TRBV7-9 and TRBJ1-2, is DTGVSQNPRHKITKRGQNVTFRCDPISEHNRLYWYRQTLGQGPEFLTYFQNEAQLEKSRLLSDRFSAERPKGSFSTLEIQRTEQGDSAMYLCASSLSLAQTNYGYTFGSGTRLTVV.

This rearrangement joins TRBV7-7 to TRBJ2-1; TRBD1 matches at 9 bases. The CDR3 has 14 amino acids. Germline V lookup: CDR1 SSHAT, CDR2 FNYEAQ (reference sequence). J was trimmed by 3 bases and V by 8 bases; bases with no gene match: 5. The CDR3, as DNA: TGTGCCAGCTCGAGGGGACAGGGCTACAATGAGCAGTTCTTC. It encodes CASSRGQGYNEQFF.

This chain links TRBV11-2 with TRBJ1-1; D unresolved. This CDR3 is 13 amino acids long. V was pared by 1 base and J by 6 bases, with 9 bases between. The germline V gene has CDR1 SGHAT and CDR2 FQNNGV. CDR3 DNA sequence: TGTGCCAGCAGCTTAGGGGCATGGGCTGAAGCTTTCTTT. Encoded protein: CASSLGAWAEAFF.

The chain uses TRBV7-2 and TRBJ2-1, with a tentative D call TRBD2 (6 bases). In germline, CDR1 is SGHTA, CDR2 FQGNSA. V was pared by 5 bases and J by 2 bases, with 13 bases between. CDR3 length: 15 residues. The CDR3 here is CASSPRDSAYNEQFF. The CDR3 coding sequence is TGTGCCAGCAGCCCCCGGGACTCCGCCTACAATGAGCAGTTCTTC.

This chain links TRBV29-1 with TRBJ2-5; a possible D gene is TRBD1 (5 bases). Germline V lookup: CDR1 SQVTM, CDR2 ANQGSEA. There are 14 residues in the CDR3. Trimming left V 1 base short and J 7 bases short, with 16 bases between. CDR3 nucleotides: TGCAGCGTTGAAGGGTCGGGTAACCAGGGGACCCAGTACTTC. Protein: CSVEGSGNQGTQYF.

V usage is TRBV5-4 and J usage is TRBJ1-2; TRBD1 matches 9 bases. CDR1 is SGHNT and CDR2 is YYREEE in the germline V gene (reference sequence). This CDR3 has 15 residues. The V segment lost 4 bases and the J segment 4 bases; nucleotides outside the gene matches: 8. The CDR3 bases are TGTGCCAGCAGCCGGGGACAGGGTCAGGGCTATGGCTACACCTTC. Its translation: CASSRGQGQGYGYTF.

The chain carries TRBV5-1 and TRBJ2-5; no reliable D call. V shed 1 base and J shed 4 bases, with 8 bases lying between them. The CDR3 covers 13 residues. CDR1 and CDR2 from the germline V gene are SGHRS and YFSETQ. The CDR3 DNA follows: TGCGCCAGCAGCTTGCAGGATCGAGAGACCCAGTACTTC. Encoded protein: CASSLQDRETQYF.

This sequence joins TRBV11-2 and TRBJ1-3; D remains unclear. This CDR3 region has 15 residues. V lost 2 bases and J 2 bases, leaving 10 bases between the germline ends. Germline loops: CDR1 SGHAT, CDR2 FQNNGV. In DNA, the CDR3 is TGTGCCAGCAGCTTAACGGGAGACGCTGGAAACACCATATATTTT. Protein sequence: CASSLTGDAGNTIYF.

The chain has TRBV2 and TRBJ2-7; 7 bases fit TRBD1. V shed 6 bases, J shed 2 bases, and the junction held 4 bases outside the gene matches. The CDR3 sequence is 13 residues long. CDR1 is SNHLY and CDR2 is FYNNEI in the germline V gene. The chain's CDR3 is CASSRQGTYEQYF. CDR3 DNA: TGTGCCAGCAGCCGACAGGGTACCTACGAGCAGTACTTC.

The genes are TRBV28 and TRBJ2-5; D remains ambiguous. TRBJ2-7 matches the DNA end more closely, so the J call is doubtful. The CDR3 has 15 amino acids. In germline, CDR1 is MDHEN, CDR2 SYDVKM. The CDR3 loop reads CASSPTLLSSYEQYF. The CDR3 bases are TGTGCCAGCAGTCCTACCCTGCTAAGCTCCTACGAGCAGTACTTC.

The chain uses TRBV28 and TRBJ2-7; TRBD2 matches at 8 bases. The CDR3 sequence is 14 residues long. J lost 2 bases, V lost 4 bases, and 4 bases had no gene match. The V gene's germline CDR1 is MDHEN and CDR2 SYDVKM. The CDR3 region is CASSSPAGAYEQYF. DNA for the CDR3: TGTGCCAGCAGTTCCCCAGCGGGAGCCTACGAGCAGTACTTC.